These 10 T cell receptor beta chains were sequenced from one sample in a study of blood T cell repertoires in COVID-19. Clones were sequenced by immunoSEQ multiplex PCR, and TCRdb holds only the in-frame ones, with some missing. The data contain about 340,000 clones, 80% to 95% of them singletons. The specimen sequenced was PBMCs or T cells enriched from blood (not recorded which). Every receptor here comes from a woman between 25 and 40 years old who had recovered from COVID-19.

The genes are TRBV5-5 and TRBJ1-1; 10 bases align to TRBD1. The germline V gene encodes CDR1 SGHKS and CDR2 YYEKEE (reference sequence). There are 15 residues in the CDR3. With V trimmed by 4 bases and J by 3 bases, 6 bases remained unmatched. The CDR3 DNA reads TGTGCCAGCAGCCGGGGACAGGGGAAGGACACTGAAGCTTTCTTT. Residues: CASSRGQGKDTEAFF.

This clone is a singleton in its sample. J is TRBJ1-2 and V is TRBV6-4, with D tentatively TRBD1 (6 bases). CDR3 length: 12 residues. V lost 0 bases and J lost 10, with 9 bases in between. Looked up from germline, CDR1 is MRHNA and CDR2 is SNTAGT. Here the CDR3 reads CASSDSGQIYTF. CDR3 nucleotide sequence: TGTGCCAGCAGTGACTCAGGACAGATCTACACCTTC.

This clone was recorded a few times. The rearrangement joins TRBV2 to TRBJ1-6; 7 bases fit TRBD1. CDR3 size: 15 residues. The germline V gene encodes CDR1 SNHLY and CDR2 FYNNEI. Unmatched junction bases numbered 9, after V lost 6 bases and J lost 7 bases. The CDR3 sequence is CASRKAGGSNSPLHF. The CDR3 nucleotides read TGTGCCAGCAGGAAGGCAGGGGGAAGCAATTCACCCCTCCACTTT. The full variable domain, with the rest looked up from reference TRBV2 and TRBJ1-6, is EPEVTQTPSHQVTQMGQEVILRCVPISNHLYFYWYRQILGQKVEFLVSFYNNEISEKSEIFDDQFSVERPDGSNFTLKIRSTKLEDSAMYFCASRKAGGSNSPLHFGNGTRLTVT.

The chain uses TRBV25-1 and TRBJ2-2; 8 nucleotides agree with TRBD1. V gave up 5 bases and J gave up 1 base; unmatched junction bases: 6. This CDR3 is 16 amino acids long. CDR1 is MGHDK, CDR2 SYGVNS, per germline. The chain's CDR3 is CASSRRGTGNTGELFF. DNA of the CDR3: TGTGCCAGCAGTCGGAGGGGGACAGGGAACACCGGGGAGCTGTTTTTT.

This chain links TRBV3-1 (or the pseudogene TRBV3-2) with TRBJ1-2; 9 nucleotides line up with TRBD1. V gave up 3 bases and J gave up 3 bases; unmatched junction bases: 2. The CDR3 sequence is 14 residues long. The germline gives CDR1 LGHDT, CDR2 YNNKEL (reference sequence). The CDR3 DNA sequence: TGTGCCAGCAGCCACCGGACAGGGGACTATGGCTACACCTTC. It specifies CASSHRTGDYGYTF.

The V gene is TRBV10-3, the J gene TRBJ1-2, with 7 bases fitting TRBD1. The ends lost 8 bases at V and 10 bases at J; junction bases unmatched: 10. The germline gives CDR1 ENHRY, CDR2 SYGVKD. The CDR3 runs to 12 residues. CDR3 in amino acids: CAIRTNTGDYTF. The CDR3, as DNA: TGTGCCATCCGTACAAACACAGGGGACTACACCTTC.

The chain has TRBV28 and TRBJ1-1; D is perhaps TRBD1 (6 bases). The ends were cut back, 6 bases at V and 2 bases at J, with 10 bases in the middle. CDR3 length: 13 residues. CDR1 is MDHEN, CDR2 SYDVKM, per germline. CDR3 coding DNA: TGTGCCAGCAGCGGGACACTTAACACTGAAGCTTTCTTT. This codes for CASSGTLNTEAFF. Full variable domain (outside the CDR3, taken from reference TRBV28 and TRBJ1-1): DVKVTQSSRYLVKRTGEKVFLECVQDMDHENMFWYRQDPGLGLRLIYFSYDVKMKEKGDIPEGYSVSREKKERFSLILESASTNQTSMYLCASSGTLNTEAFFGQGTRLTVV.

V is TRBV25-1 and J is TRBJ1-2; the D gene is possibly TRBD1 (5 bases). Looked up from germline, CDR1 is MGHDK and CDR2 is SYGVNS. The CDR3 has 13 residues. The V and J ends lost 7 bases and 2 bases respectively, with 11 bases between them. The CDR3 protein is CASTQSGNYGYTF. CDR3 bases: TGTGCCAGCACCCAGTCAGGGAACTATGGCTACACCTTC.

The V call is TRBV7-2, the J call TRBJ1-3; 7 bases fit TRBD1. V was clipped by 7 bases and J by 0 bases; unmatched bases: 6. The CDR3 loop spans 15 amino acids. Germline-derived CDR1 and CDR2 are SGHTA and FQGNSA. The CDR3 bases are TGTGCCAGCACCCAACAGGGGTTCTCTGGAAACACCATATATTTT. Translating it yields CASTQQGFSGNTIYF. Complete variable domain (other parts from reference TRBV7-2 and TRBJ1-3): GAGVSQSPSNKVTEKGKDVELRCDPISGHTALYWYRQSLGQGLEFLIYFQGNSAPDKSGLPSDRFSAERTGGSVSTLTIQRTQQEDSAVYLCASTQQGFSGNTIYFGEGSWLTVV.

V and J are TRBV5-1 and TRBJ1-3, with 9 nucleotides matching TRBD1. The CDR3 is made up of 13 amino acids. Germline V CDR1 and CDR2: SGHRS, YFSETQ. The junction had 1 base not matched to a gene; V was cut back by 5 bases and J by 4 bases. The chain's CDR3 is CASSTGGGNTIYF. Written as DNA, the CDR3 is TGCGCCAGCAGTACAGGGGGCGGAAACACCATATATTTT.